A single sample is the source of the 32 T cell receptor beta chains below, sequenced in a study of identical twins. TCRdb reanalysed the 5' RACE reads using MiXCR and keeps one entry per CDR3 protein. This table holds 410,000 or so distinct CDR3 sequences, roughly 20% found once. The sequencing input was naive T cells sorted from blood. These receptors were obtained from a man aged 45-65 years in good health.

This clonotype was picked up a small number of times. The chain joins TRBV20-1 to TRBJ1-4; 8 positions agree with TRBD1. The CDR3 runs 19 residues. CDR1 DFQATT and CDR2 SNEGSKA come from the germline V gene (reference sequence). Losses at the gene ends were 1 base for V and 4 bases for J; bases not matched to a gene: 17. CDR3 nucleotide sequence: TGCAGTGCTAGAGGTGTAGGACAGGGAAGTACGGCGGTTAATGAAAAACTGTTTTTT. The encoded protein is CSARGVGQGSTAVNEKLFF.

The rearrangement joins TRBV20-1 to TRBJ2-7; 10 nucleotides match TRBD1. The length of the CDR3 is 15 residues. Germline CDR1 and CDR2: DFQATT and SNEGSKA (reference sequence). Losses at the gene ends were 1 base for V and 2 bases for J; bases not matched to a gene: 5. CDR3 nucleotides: TGCAGTGCTAGAGGTTTCGGGACAGGGGCCTACGAGCAGTACTTC. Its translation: CSARGFGTGAYEQYF.

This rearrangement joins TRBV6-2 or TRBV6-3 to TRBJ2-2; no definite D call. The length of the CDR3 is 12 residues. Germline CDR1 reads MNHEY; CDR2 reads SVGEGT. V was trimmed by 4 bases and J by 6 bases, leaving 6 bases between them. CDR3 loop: CASSSVAGELFF. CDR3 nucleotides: TGTGCCAGCAGTTCTGTCGCCGGGGAGCTGTTTTTT.

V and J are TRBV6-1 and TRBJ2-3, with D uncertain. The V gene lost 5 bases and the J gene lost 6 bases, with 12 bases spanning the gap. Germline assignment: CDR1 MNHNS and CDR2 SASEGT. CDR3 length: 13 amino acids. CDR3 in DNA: TGTGCCAGCAGTCCAAGTCTGTGGGATACGCAGTATTTT. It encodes CASSPSLWDTQYF.

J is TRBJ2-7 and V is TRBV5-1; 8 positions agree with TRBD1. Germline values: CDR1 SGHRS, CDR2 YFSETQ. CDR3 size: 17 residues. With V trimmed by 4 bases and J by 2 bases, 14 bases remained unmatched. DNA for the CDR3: TGCGCCAGCAGCCGCCAGAAGACCGGGACAGGAACCTACGAGCAGTACTTC. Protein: CASSRQKTGTGTYEQYF.

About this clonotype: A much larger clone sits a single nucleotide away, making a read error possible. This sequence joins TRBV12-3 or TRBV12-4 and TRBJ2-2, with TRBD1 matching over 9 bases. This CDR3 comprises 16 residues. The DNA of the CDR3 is TGTTCCAGCAGTGTACAGGGGGCAGGGAACACCGGGGAGCTGTTTTTT. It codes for CSSSVQGAGNTGELFF.

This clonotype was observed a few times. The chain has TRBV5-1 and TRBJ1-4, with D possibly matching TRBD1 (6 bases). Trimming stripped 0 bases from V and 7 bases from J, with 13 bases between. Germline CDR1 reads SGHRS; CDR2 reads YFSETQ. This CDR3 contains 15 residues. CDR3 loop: CASSLDPGEGEKLFF. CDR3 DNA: TGCGCCAGCAGCTTGGACCCAGGGGAGGGTGAAAAACTGTTTTTT.

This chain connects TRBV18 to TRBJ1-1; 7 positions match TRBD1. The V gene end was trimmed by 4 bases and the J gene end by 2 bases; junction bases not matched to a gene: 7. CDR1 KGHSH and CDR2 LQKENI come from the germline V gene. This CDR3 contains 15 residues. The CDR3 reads CASSRAGTDNTEAFF. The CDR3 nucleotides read TGTGCCAGCTCACGCGCCGGGACAGATAACACTGAAGCTTTCTTT. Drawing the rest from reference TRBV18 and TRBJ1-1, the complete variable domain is NAGVMQNPRHLVRRRGQEARLRCSPMKGHSHVYWYRQLPEEGLKFMVYLQKENIIDESGMPKERFSAEFPKEGPSILRIQQVVRGDSAAYFCASSRAGTDNTEAFFGQGTRLTVV.

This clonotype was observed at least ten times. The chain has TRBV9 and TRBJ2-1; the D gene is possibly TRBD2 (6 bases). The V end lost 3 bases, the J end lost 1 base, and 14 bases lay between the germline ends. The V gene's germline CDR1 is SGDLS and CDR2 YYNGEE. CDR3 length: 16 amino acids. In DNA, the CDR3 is TGTGCCAGCAGCGCCAACCCTAGCGTATCCTACAATGAGCAGTTCTTC. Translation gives CASSANPSVSYNEQFF.

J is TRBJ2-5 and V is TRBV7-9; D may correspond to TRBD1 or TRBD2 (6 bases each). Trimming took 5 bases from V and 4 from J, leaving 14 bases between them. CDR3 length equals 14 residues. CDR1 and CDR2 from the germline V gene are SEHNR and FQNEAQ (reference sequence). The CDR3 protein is CASSPAGGAETQYF. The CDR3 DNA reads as TGTGCCAGCAGCCCTGCCGGGGGCGCAGAGACCCAGTACTTC.

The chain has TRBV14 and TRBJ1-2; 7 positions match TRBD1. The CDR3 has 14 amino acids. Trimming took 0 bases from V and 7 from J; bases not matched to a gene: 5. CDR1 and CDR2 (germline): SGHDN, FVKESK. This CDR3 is CASSQDRGYFGYTF. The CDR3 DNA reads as TGTGCCAGCAGCCAAGACAGGGGGTATTTTGGCTACACCTTC. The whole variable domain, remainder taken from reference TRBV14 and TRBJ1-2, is EAGVTQFPSHSVIEKGQTVTLRCDPISGHDNLYWYRRVMGKEIKFLLHFVKESKQDESGMPNNRFLAERTGGTYSTLKVQPAELEDSGVYFCASSQDRGYFGYTFGSGTRLTVV.

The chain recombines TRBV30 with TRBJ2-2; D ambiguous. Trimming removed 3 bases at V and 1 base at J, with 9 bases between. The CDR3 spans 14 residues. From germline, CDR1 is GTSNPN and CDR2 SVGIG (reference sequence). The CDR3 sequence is CAWSPSMNTGELFF. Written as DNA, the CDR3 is TGTGCCTGGAGCCCTAGTATGAACACCGGGGAGCTGTTTTTT. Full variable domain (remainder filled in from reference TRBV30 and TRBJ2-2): SQTIHQWPATLVQPVGSPLSLECTVEGTSNPNLYWYRQAAGRGLQLLFYSVGIGQISSEVPQNLSASRPQDRQFILSSKKLLLSDSGFYLCAWSPSMNTGELFFGEGSRLTVL.

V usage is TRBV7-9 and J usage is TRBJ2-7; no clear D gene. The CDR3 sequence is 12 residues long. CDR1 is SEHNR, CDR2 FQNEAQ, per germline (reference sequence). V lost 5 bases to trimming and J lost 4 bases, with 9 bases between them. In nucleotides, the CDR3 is TGTGCCAGCAGCGAAGCAGTGTACGAGCAGTACTTC. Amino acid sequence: CASSEAVYEQYF. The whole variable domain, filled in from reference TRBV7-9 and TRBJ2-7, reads DTGVSQNPRHKITKRGQNVTFRCDPISEHNRLYWYRQTLGQGPEFLTYFQNEAQLEKSRLLSDRFSAERPKGSFSTLEIQRTEQGDSAMYLCASSEAVYEQYFGPGTRLTVT.

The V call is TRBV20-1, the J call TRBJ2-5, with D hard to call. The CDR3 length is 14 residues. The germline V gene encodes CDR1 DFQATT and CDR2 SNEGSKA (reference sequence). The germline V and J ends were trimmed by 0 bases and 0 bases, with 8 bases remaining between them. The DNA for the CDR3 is TGCAGTGCTAGAGAATTGGTGTACCAAGAGACCCAGTACTTC. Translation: CSARELVYQETQYF.

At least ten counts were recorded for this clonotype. The DNA for the CDR3 is TGTGCCAGCAGCTTATTGGGGCAGGGGAGCAATTCACCCCTCCACTTT. Protein product: CASSLLGQGSNSPLHF. The V gene is TRBV5-6, the J gene TRBJ1-6; tentative D call: TRBD1 (6 bases). This CDR3 spans 16 amino acids. The V gene lost 2 bases and the J gene lost 7 bases, with 16 bases spanning the gap. Germline V CDR1 and CDR2: SGHDT, YYEEEE.

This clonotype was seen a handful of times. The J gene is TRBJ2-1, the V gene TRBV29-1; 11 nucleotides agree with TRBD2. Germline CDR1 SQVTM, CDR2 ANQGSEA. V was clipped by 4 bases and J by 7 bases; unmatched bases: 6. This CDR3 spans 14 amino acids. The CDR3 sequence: CSVGWGTSGNEQFF. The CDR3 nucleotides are TGCAGCGTTGGATGGGGGACTAGCGGTAATGAGCAGTTCTTC.

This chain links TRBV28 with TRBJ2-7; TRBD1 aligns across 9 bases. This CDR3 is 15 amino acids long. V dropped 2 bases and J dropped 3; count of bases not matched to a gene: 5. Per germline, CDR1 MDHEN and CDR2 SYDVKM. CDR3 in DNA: TGTGCCAGCAGTTTACAGACAGGGGGGTACTACGAGCAGTACTTC. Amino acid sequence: CASSLQTGGYYEQYF.

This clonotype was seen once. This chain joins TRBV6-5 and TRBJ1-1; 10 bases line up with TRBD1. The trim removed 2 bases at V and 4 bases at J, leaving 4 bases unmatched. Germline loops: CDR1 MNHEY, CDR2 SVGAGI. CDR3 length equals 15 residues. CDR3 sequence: CASSYGQGGGTEAFF. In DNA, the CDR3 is TGTGCCAGCAGTTACGGACAGGGGGGCGGCACTGAAGCTTTCTTT.

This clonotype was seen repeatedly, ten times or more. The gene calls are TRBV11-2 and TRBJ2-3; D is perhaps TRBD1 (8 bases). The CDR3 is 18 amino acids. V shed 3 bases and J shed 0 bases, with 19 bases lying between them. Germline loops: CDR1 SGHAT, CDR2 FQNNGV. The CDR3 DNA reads TGTGCCAGCAGCTTCCCAAGAGGACAGGGAGGGAGCACAGATACGCAGTATTTT. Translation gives CASSFPRGQGGSTDTQYF.

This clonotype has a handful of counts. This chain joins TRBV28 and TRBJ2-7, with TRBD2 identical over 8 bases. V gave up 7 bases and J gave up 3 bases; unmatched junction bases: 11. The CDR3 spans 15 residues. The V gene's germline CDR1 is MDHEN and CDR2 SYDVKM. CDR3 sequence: CASKVTRAGVYEQYF. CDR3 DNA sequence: TGTGCCAGCAAGGTGACCCGAGCGGGAGTCTACGAGCAGTACTTC.

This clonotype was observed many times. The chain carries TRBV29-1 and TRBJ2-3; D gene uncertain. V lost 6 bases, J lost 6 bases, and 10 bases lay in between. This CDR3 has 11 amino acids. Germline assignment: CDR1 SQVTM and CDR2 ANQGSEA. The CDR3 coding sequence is TGCAGCGTCTTTCCCGGTGATACGCAGTATTTT. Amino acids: CSVFPGDTQYF.

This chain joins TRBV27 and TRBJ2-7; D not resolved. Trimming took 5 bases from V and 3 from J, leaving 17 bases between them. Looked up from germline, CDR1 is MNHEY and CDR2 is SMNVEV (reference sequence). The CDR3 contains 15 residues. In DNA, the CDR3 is TGTGCCAGCAGTCCGTTTATCAACACCCTCTACGAGCAGTACTTC. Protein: CASSPFINTLYEQYF.

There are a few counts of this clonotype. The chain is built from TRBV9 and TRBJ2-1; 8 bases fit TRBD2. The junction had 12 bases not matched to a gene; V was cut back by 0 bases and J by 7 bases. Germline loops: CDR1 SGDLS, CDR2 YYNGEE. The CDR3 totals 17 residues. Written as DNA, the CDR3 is TGTGCCAGCAGCGTAGGGGGTGGTAGCGGGGTTTTGAATGAGCAGTTCTTC. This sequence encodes CASSVGGGSGVLNEQFF.

The CDR3 DNA sequence: TGTGCCAGCGGTATCCACGAGCAGTACTTC. This codes for CASGIHEQYF. The chain joins TRBV11-2 to TRBJ2-7; no firm D call. The germline gives CDR1 SGHAT, CDR2 FQNNGV. Trimming took 8 bases from V and 5 from J, leaving 7 bases between them. This CDR3 contains 10 residues.

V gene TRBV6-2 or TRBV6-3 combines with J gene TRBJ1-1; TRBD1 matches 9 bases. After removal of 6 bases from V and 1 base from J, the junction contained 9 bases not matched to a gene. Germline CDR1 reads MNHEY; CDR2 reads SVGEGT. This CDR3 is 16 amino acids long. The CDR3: CASRPRGQGTNTEAFF. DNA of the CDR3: TGTGCCAGCAGACCTAGAGGACAGGGGACGAACACTGAAGCTTTCTTT.

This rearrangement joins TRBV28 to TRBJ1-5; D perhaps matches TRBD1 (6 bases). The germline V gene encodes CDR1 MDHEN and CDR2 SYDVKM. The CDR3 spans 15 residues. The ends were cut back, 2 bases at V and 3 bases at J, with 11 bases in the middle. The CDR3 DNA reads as TGTGCCAGCAGTTTACCTGGGGGCAACAATCAGCCCCAGCATTTT. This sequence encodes CASSLPGGNNQPQHF.

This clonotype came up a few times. The DNA for the CDR3 is TGCAGTGCCTCGTCACCTGGGGCCAACGTCCTGACTTTC. The encoded protein is CSASSPGANVLTF. This chain connects TRBV20-1 to TRBJ2-6, with D unresolved. The V end lost 6 bases, the J end lost 2 bases, and 8 bases lay between the germline ends. Germline CDR1 is DFQATT and CDR2 is SNEGSKA (reference sequence). The CDR3 spans 13 residues.

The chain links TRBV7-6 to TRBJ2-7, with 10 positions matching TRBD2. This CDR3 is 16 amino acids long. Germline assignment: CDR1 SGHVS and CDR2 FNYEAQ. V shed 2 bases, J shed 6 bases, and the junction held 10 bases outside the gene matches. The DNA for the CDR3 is TGTGCCAGCAGCTTATCGGTTGCAGCGGGAGGGGTCGAGCAGTACTTC. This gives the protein CASSLSVAAGGVEQYF.

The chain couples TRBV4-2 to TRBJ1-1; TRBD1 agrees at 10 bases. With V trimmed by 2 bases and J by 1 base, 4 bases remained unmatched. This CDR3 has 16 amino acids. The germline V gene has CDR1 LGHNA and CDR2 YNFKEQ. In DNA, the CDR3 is TGTGCCAGCAGCCAAACCGGGGACAGGGGGAACACTGAAGCTTTCTTT. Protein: CASSQTGDRGNTEAFF.

CDR3 DNA sequence: TGTGCCAGTAGTACTGACAGGGCAAGTATCGAGCAGTACTTC. Translation gives CASSTDRASIEQYF. V gene TRBV19 combines with J gene TRBJ2-7, with TRBD1 matching over 7 bases. CDR3 length: 14 residues. Germline assignment: CDR1 LNHDA and CDR2 SQIVND (reference sequence). After removal of 4 bases from V and 6 bases from J, the junction contained 9 bases not matched to a gene.

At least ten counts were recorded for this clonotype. CDR3 region: CASSQDLRGFSYNEQFF. The CDR3 region has the DNA TGTGCCAGCAGCCAAGACTTGAGAGGTTTCTCCTACAATGAGCAGTTCTTC. The chain joins TRBV3-1 to TRBJ2-1; D unclear. Germline CDR1 LGHDT, CDR2 YNNKEL (reference sequence). V was pared by 0 bases and J by 0 bases, with 12 bases between. The CDR3 is made up of 17 amino acids.

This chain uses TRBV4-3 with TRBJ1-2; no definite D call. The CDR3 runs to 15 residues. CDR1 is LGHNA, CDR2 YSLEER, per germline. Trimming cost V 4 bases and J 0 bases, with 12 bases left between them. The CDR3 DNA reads TGCGCCAGCAGCCCCTCCGCAGTAACTAACTATGGCTACACCTTC. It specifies CASSPSAVTNYGYTF.